These T cell receptor beta chains were read from a single sample in a study of vaccination effects on CD4 cells after COVID-19. Data came from immunoSEQ multiplex PCR; TCRdb stores just in-frame clones and leaves some out. Of tens of thousands of clones listed, roughly four fifths were seen once; the top ten hold approximately 10%. These receptors are not linked to any known antigen. Sequences were derived from CD4+ T cells from PBMCs cultured without peptide, sampled before COVID-19 vaccination. The source is a human donor who received a COVID-19 vaccine. The CDR3 runs from the conserved cysteine through the conserved F or W. Not all rows give a size; the values are once, few, many and, for expanded clones, a class.

>-|TRBV27|TRBJ2-4
CASSPGLQNIQYF
>-|TRBV6-5|TRBJ1-2
CATTRGSLVPF
>few|TRBV13|TRBJ2-7
CASSHGEARVSGRAPYEQYF
>-|TRBV5-1|TRBJ1-1
CASRAGGFGTEAFF
>-|TRBV29-1|TRBJ2-2
CSVGGANTGELFF
>-|TRBV11-2|TRBJ1-1
CASSPGGSTNTEAFF
>-|TRBV10-3|TRBJ2-5
CAISESVVNAQYF
>-|TRBV28|TRBJ1-3
CASSSSIRATKAGNTIYF
>-|TRBV5-4|TRBJ2-1
CASSLASSSYNEQFF
>-|TRBV5-1|TRBJ2-5
CASSSGLTPVGETQYF
>-|TRBV2|TRBJ2-5
CASRKQGRGTLWETQYF
>-|TRBV6-6|TRBJ1-1
CASSYRLAEAFF
>few|TRBV7-9|TRBJ2-7
CASSLSANYEQYF